Presented here are 29 T cell receptor beta chains from one specimen sequenced in a study of Ad26.COV2.S vaccination and SARS-CoV-2 variants. Some clones are missing from TCRdb's copy, which holds only in-frame ones; the method was immunoSEQ multiplex PCR. The sample holds about 320,000 clones; around four fifths are singletons and the top ten take 2.1%. Treatment of the sample: some 20 received Ad26.COV2.S at low or high dose, single or two shots; several received placebo; per-sample allocation not given. Specimen acquisition occurred on day 63 following the initial vaccine or placebo injection. The source material was peripheral blood, sampled in a trial of Ad26.COV2.S vaccine versus placebo. The receptors derive from a person between 18 and 65 years old who received the Ad26.COV2.S COVID-19 vaccine or a placebo.

The chain has TRBV6-1 and TRBJ2-7; D is undetermined. There are 15 residues in the CDR3. Germline V gene lookup returns CDR1 MNHNS and CDR2 SASEGT. V shed 2 bases and J shed 0 bases, with 11 bases lying between them. In nucleotides, the CDR3 is TGTGCCAGCAGTGAACAACCTGTCCTCTCCTACGAGCAGTACTTC. Its translation: CASSEQPVLSYEQYF.

The rearrangement links TRBV7-9 to TRBJ2-7; D not certain. The ends were cut back, 2 bases at V and 6 bases at J, with 8 bases in the middle. Germline loops: CDR1 SEHNR, CDR2 FQNEAQ (reference sequence). The CDR3 extends over 12 amino acids. CDR3: CASSLSLGEQYF. CDR3 DNA sequence: TGTGCCAGCAGCTTATCTCTAGGCGAGCAGTACTTC.

This clone has at least ten counts. J is TRBJ2-7 and V is TRBV7-9, with D perhaps TRBD2 (6 bases). The CDR3 contains 17 residues. V was pared by 5 bases and J by 0 bases, with 20 bases between. The germline gives CDR1 SEHNR, CDR2 FQNEAQ (reference sequence). CDR3 residues: CASSPMGGRSSSYEQYF. The DNA for the CDR3 is TGTGCCAGCAGCCCGATGGGGGGTCGCTCCAGCTCCTACGAGCAGTACTTC.

V and J are TRBV5-1 and TRBJ2-1, with TRBD2 matching 8 bases. The CDR3 spans 14 residues. V lost 4 bases and J lost 3; bases outside the gene matches: 3. Looked up from germline, CDR1 is SGHRS and CDR2 is YFSETQ. CDR3: CASSPGGGYNEQFF. The CDR3 DNA reads as TGCGCCAGCAGCCCCGGGGGGGGCTACAATGAGCAGTTCTTC.

This clone was recorded many times. CDR3 sequence reads: CASSKVLTGRTYGYTF. The CDR3 region has the DNA TGTGCCAGCAGCAAAGTTCTAACAGGGCGAACCTATGGCTACACCTTC. The V gene is TRBV21-1, the J gene TRBJ1-2; the table gives TRBD1 as D, unverified against the DNA. TRBV21-1 is marked as a pseudogene. The CDR3 runs to 16 residues.

The chain has TRBV11-3 and TRBJ1-1, with 8 bases that match TRBD1. CDR1 is SGHNT, CDR2 YENEEA, per germline. The CDR3 runs 18 residues. The junction had 15 bases not matched to a gene; V was cut back by 5 bases and J by 1 base. The CDR3: CASSLRKTGVGENTEAFF. CDR3 nucleotides: TGTGCCAGCAGCCTCAGGAAGACAGGGGTGGGGGAGAACACTGAAGCTTTCTTT.

J is TRBJ1-2 and V is TRBV5-1; the match to TRBD1 covers 9 bases. The V and J ends lost 0 bases and 3 bases, in that order; junction bases with no gene match: 3. CDR1 and CDR2 (germline): SGHRS, YFSETQ. There are 15 residues in the CDR3. The chain's CDR3 is CASSLVTGGDYGYTF. The CDR3 DNA follows: TGCGCCAGCAGCTTGGTTACAGGGGGCGACTATGGCTACACCTTC. Combining the CDR3 with reference TRBV5-1 and TRBJ1-2 gives the whole variable domain KAGVTQTPRYLIKTRGQQVTLSCSPISGHRSVSWYQQTPGQGLQFLFEYFSETQRNKGNFPGRFSGRQFSNSRSEMNVSTLELGDSALYLCASSLVTGGDYGYTFGSGTRLTVV.

The chain employs TRBV5-5 and TRBJ1-1; the match to TRBD1 covers 8 bases. Germline CDR1 is SGHKS and CDR2 is YYEKEE (reference sequence). The CDR3 contains 11 residues. With V trimmed by 4 bases and J by 11 bases, 4 bases remained unmatched. CDR3: CASSADRAAFF. In DNA, the CDR3 is TGTGCCAGCAGCGCGGACAGGGCGGCTTTCTTT.

This chain links TRBV2 with TRBJ2-3; 9 bases map to TRBD2. V was pared by 9 bases and J by 1 base, with 5 bases of the junction left unmatched. Germline V gives CDR1 SNHLY, CDR2 FYNNEI. The CDR3 has 14 residues. This CDR3 reads CARGLAQRTDTQYF. CDR3 bases: TGTGCCAGAGGACTAGCGCAACGCACAGATACGCAGTATTTT.

The chain has TRBV10-3 and TRBJ2-2, with TRBD1 as a possible D gene (5 bases). CDR3 length: 14 amino acids. Trimming removed 8 bases from V and 3 bases from J, with 13 bases in between. From germline, CDR1 is ENHRY and CDR2 SYGVKD. As DNA, the CDR3 is TGTGCCATCGGTAGGGGTTCCGACACCGGGGAGCTGTTTTTT. Translation: CAIGRGSDTGELFF.

The table lists this clone with a count of one. The V and J genes are TRBV6-5 and TRBJ1-1; D is perhaps TRBD1 (6 bases). The length of the CDR3 is 14 residues. The V gene lost 0 bases and the J gene lost 7 bases, with 12 bases spanning the gap. CDR1 and CDR2 (germline): MNHEY, SVGAGI. The CDR3: CASSYSSRTDEAFF. CDR3 bases: TGTGCCAGCAGTTACTCGTCGCGGACAGATGAAGCTTTCTTT.

The chain is built from TRBV5-1 and TRBJ1-1, with TRBD1 identical over 7 bases. Looked up from germline, CDR1 is SGHRS and CDR2 is YFSETQ. Trimming removed 0 bases from V and 4 bases from J; junction bases left unmatched: 3. This CDR3 region has 14 residues. The CDR3 DNA follows: TGCGCCAGCAGCTTGGAGGGGGCCGCCACTGAAGCTTTCTTT. This codes for CASSLEGAATEAFF.

This clone was detected only once. This chain links TRBV28 with TRBJ2-5; weak D call: TRBD1 (5 bases). Per the germline V gene, CDR1 is MDHEN and CDR2 is SYDVKM. Trimming left V 2 bases short and J 5 bases short, with 12 bases between. The CDR3 is 14 amino acids. The CDR3 DNA reads as TGTGCCAGCAGTTTAGTGCAGGGTGGCGAGACCCAGTACTTC. Translation: CASSLVQGGETQYF. Complete variable domain (other parts from reference TRBV28 and TRBJ2-5): DVKVTQSSRYLVKRTGEKVFLECVQDMDHENMFWYRQDPGLGLRLIYFSYDVKMKEKGDIPEGYSVSREKKERFSLILESASTNQTSMYLCASSLVQGGETQYFGPGTRLLVL.

The V and J genes are TRBV4-2 and TRBJ2-3; weak D call: TRBD1 (6 bases). Germline CDR1 is LGHNA and CDR2 is YNFKEQ. The CDR3 covers 15 residues. Trimming stripped 0 bases from V and 4 bases from J, with 11 bases between. The DNA of the CDR3 is TGTGCCAGCAGCCAAGACCCGGGACATCCAGATACGCAGTATTTT. This codes for CASSQDPGHPDTQYF.

The chain carries TRBV9 and TRBJ2-2, with D possibly TRBD2 on 5 matching bases. This CDR3 comprises 14 residues. Between the trimmed V and J ends, which lost 2 bases and 0 bases, there was a span of 5 bases. Germline V lookup: CDR1 SGDLS, CDR2 YYNGEE. The DNA for the CDR3 is TGTGCCAGCAGCGTCGGGGCGAACACCGGGGAGCTGTTTTTT. Residues: CASSVGANTGELFF. The entire variable domain, with the rest obtained from reference TRBV9 and TRBJ2-2, is as follows: DSGVTQTPKHLITATGQRVTLRCSPRSGDLSVYWYQQSLDQGLQFLIQYYNGEERAKGNILERFSAQQFPDLHSELNLSSLELGDSALYFCASSVGANTGELFFGEGSRLTVL.

The chain carries TRBV7-2 and TRBJ2-3, with 9 bases lining up with TRBD1. V lost 1 base and J lost 9; bases outside the gene matches: 8. Germline values: CDR1 SGHTA, CDR2 FQGNSA. This CDR3 comprises 15 residues. This chain's CDR3 is CASSLVGQGVDTQYF. CDR3 coding DNA: TGTGCCAGCAGCTTAGTGGGACAGGGTGTAGACACGCAGTATTTT.

The CDR3 nucleotides read TGTGCCAGCAGTACGGGGACGTCCCAATGGGGGGCCAACGTCCTGACTTTC. Translation: CASSTGTSQWGANVLTF. The chain is built from TRBV2 and TRBJ2-6; TRBD1 or TRBD2 may be the D gene (5 bases each). The CDR3 totals 17 residues. V gave up 5 bases and J gave up 4 bases, with 18 bases separating them. The V gene's germline CDR1 is SNHLY and CDR2 FYNNEI.

This clone was seen a few times. The rearrangement uses TRBV5-3 and TRBJ1-1; D gene ambiguous. TRBV5-3 is recorded as an ORF, its role being uncertain. The CDR3 sequence is 11 residues long. Trimming took off 4 bases at V and 4 bases at J, with 5 bases between the two ends. The CDR3 bases are TGTGCCAGAAGCACGTGCACTGAAGCTTTCTTT. It encodes CARSTCTEAFF.

The genes are TRBV28 and TRBJ1-5; D uncertain. Trimming pared 3 bases from V and 1 base from J, leaving 10 bases between. Germline V lookup: CDR1 MDHEN, CDR2 SYDVKM. The CDR3 is 15 amino acids. CDR3 region: CASSFLGISNQPQHF. CDR3 coding DNA: TGTGCCAGCAGTTTCCTGGGAATAAGCAATCAGCCCCAGCATTTT.

The J gene is TRBJ2-5, the V gene TRBV5-1, with D possibly being TRBD1 (7 bases). The CDR3 extends over 14 amino acids. Trimming removed 6 bases at V and 3 bases at J, with 15 bases between. Germline V gene data show CDR1 as SGHRS and CDR2 as YFSETQ. CDR3 coding DNA: TGCGCCAGCACCTCGGGGGACAGCGAAGAGACCCAGTACTTC. Its translation is CASTSGDSEETQYF. Full variable domain (remainder filled in from reference TRBV5-1 and TRBJ2-5): KAGVTQTPRYLIKTRGQQVTLSCSPISGHRSVSWYQQTPGQGLQFLFEYFSETQRNKGNFPGRFSGRQFSNSRSEMNVSTLELGDSALYLCASTSGDSEETQYFGPGTRLLVL.

V is TRBV6-1 and J is TRBJ1-5, with a possible D match to TRBD1 (6 bases). This CDR3 spans 16 amino acids. The V gene's germline CDR1 is MNHNS and CDR2 SASEGT. Trimming took 4 bases from V and 2 from J, leaving 15 bases between them. The CDR3 nucleotides are TGTGCCAGCAGTGGCTCTCCAGGGGATGGCAATCAGCCCCAGCATTTT. Translating it yields CASSGSPGDGNQPQHF.

This clone was counted once. V is TRBV5-5 and J is TRBJ2-1, with TRBD2 as a possible D gene (5 bases). Deletions cut 0 bases from V and 9 bases from J, with 10 bases between. In germline, CDR1 is SGHKS, CDR2 YYEKEE (reference sequence). The CDR3 loop spans 13 amino acids. The CDR3 spells CASSLEAGIEQFF. The CDR3, as DNA: TGTGCCAGCAGCTTGGAGGCGGGCATTGAGCAGTTCTTC.

This clone came up once. V is TRBV15 and J is TRBJ2-7, with 8 bases fitting TRBD1. CDR3 length: 14 residues. CDR1 is LNHNV and CDR2 is YYDKDF in the germline V gene (reference sequence). Unmatched junction bases numbered 9, after V lost 4 bases and J lost 7 bases. The CDR3 bases are TGTGCCACCAGCACAGGACAGGGTGCTCGGGAGCAGTACTTC. This encodes CATSTGQGAREQYF.

V usage is TRBV2 and J usage is TRBJ2-3, with unresolved D. There are 13 residues in the CDR3. V was trimmed by 7 bases and J by 4 bases, leaving 12 bases between them. Germline CDR1 and CDR2: SNHLY and FYNNEI. This CDR3 is CASIDPGADTQYF. The CDR3 nucleotides read TGTGCCAGCATTGACCCTGGGGCAGATACGCAGTATTTT.

V and J are TRBV7-6 and TRBJ2-2; D is undetermined. V lost 3 bases to trimming and J lost 2 bases, with 10 bases between them. Germline V CDR1 and CDR2: SGHVS, FNYEAQ. The CDR3 has 15 residues. CDR3 coding DNA: TGTGCCAGCAGCTTGCCGGGCCAAAACACCGGGGAGCTGTTTTTT. Its protein product is CASSLPGQNTGELFF.

The CDR3 reads CASSLAGGANEQFF. The CDR3, as DNA: TGTGCCAGCAGCTTAGCGGGAGGGGCCAATGAGCAGTTCTTC. V usage is TRBV7-2 and J usage is TRBJ2-1, with 7 bases fitting TRBD2. Losses at the gene ends were 0 bases for V and 6 bases for J; bases not matched to a gene: 2. The CDR3 has 14 amino acids. Per the germline V gene, CDR1 is SGHTA and CDR2 is FQGNSA.

This clone has a single count. The chain combines TRBV19 with TRBJ2-7, with D maybe TRBD1 (5 bases). Deletions cut 6 bases from V and 2 bases from J, with 17 bases between. The CDR3 length is 15 residues. The germline gives CDR1 LNHDA, CDR2 SQIVND (reference sequence). The CDR3 coding sequence is TGTGCCAGTAGCTCAAATCGACAGTACGCCTACGAGCAGTACTTC. Translation: CASSSNRQYAYEQYF.

V is TRBV28 and J is TRBJ1-2; D is ambiguous. With 1 base removed from V and 5 bases from J, the gap between germline ends came to 8 bases. The CDR3 covers 13 residues. Germline CDR1 is MDHEN and CDR2 is SYDVKM. The CDR3 coding sequence is TGTGCCAGCAGTTTATATCACGGTTATGGCTACACCTTC. The encoded protein is CASSLYHGYGYTF.

The chain is built from TRBV5-4 and TRBJ2-2; D unresolved. Germline V CDR1 and CDR2: SGHNT, YYREEE (reference sequence). This CDR3 has 15 amino acids. V was clipped by 1 base and J by 3 bases, with 10 bases between them. The CDR3 nucleotides are TGTGCCAGCAGCTTGAGTCTCCGGGACACCGGGGAGCTGTTTTTT. This codes for CASSLSLRDTGELFF.